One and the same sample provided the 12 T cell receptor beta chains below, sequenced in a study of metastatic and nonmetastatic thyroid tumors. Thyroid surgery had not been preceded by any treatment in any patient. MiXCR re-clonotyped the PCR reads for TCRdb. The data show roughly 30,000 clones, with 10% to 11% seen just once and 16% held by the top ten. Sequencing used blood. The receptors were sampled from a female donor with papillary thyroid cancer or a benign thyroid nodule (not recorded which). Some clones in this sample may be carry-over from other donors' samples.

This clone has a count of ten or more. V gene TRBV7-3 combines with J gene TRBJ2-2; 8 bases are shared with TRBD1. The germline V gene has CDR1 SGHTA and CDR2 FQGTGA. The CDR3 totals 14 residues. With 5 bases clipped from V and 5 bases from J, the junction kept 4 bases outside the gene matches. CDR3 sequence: CASSPQGATGELFF. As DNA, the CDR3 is TGTGCCAGCAGCCCCCAGGGGGCGACCGGGGAGCTGTTTTTT.

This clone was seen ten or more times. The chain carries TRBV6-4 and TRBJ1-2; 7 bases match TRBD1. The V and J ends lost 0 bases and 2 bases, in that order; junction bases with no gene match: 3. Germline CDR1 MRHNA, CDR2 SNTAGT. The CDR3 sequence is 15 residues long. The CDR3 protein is CASSDSRGPNYGYTF. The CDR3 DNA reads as TGTGCCAGCAGTGACTCGAGGGGGCCAAACTATGGCTACACCTTC.

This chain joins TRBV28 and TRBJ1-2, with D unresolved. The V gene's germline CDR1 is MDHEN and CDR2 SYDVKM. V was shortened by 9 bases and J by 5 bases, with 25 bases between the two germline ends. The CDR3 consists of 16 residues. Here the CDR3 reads CARGLANPTKTYGYTF. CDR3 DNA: TGTGCCAGAGGTTTGGCAAATCCGACGAAGACTTATGGCTACACCTTC.

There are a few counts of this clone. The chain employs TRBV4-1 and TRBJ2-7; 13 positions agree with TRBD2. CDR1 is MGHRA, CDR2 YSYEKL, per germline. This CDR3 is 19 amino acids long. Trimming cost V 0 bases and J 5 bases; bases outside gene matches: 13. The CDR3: CASSQDLLAGGLIRNEQYF. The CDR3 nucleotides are TGCGCCAGCAGCCAAGACCTACTAGCGGGGGGGCTAATTAGGAACGAGCAGTACTTC.

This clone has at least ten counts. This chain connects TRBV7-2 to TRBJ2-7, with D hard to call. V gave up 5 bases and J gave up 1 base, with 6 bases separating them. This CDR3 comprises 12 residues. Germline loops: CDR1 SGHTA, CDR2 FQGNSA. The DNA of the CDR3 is TGTGCCAGCAGCCCTCAATCCTACGAGCAGTACTTC. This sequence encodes CASSPQSYEQYF.

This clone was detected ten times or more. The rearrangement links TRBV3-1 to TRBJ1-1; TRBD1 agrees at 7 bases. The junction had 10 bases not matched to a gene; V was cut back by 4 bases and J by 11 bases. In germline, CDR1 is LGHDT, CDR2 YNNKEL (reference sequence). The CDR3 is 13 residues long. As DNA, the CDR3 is TGTGCCAGCAGCCCAACCGGGACAGATGACGCTTTCTTT. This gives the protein CASSPTGTDDAFF.

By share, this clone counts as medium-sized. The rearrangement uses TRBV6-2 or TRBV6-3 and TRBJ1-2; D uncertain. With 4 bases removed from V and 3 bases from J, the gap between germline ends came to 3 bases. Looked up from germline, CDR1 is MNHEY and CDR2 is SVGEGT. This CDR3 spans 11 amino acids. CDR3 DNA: TGTGCCAGCAGTTGGCACTATGGCTACACCTTC. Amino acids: CASSWHYGYTF.

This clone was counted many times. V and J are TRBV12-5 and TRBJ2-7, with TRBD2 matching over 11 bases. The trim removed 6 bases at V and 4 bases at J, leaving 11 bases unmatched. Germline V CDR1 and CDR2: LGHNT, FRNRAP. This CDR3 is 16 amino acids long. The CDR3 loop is CASGKGLAEARYEQYF. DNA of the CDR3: TGTGCTAGTGGCAAGGGACTAGCGGAAGCACGGTACGAGCAGTACTTC.

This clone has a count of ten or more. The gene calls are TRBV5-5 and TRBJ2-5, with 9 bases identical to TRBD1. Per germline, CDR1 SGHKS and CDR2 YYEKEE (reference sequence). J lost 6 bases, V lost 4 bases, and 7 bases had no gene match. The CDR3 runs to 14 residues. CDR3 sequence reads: CASSLGGQGQTQYF. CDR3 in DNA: TGTGCCAGCAGCCTCGGGGGACAGGGACAGACCCAGTACTTC.

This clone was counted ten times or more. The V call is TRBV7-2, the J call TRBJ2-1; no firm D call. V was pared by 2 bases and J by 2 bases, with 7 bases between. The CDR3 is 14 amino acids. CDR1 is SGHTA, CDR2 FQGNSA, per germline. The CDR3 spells CASSLFHPYNEQFF. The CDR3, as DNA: TGTGCCAGCAGCTTATTCCACCCCTACAATGAGCAGTTCTTC.

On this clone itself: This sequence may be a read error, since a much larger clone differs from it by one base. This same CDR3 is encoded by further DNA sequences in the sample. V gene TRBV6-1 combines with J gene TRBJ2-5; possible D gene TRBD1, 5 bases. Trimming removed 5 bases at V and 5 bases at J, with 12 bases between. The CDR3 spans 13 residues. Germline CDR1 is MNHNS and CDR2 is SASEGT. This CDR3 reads CASSKTDVETQYF. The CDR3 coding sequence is TGTGCCAGCAGTAAGACAGATGTTGAGACCCAGTACTTC.

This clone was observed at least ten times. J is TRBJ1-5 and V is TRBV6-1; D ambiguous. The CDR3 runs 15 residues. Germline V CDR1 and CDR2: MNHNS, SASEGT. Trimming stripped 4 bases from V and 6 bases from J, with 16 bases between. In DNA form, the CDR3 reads TGTGCCAGCAGTGCCCTGACGGAGGGTCTTCAGCCCCAGCATTTT. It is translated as CASSALTEGLQPQHF.